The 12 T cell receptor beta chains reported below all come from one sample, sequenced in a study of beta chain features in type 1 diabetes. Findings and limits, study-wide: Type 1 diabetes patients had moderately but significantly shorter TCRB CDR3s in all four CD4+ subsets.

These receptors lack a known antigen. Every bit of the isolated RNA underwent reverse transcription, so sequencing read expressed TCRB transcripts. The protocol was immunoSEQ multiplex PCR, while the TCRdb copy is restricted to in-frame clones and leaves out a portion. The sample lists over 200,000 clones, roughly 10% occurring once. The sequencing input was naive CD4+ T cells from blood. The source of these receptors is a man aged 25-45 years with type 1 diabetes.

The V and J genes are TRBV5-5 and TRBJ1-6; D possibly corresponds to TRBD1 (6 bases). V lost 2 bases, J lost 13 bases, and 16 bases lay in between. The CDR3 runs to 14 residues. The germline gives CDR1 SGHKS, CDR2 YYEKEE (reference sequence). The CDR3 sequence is CASSLALGAWPLHF. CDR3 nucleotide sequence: TGTGCCAGCAGCTTAGCTTTGGGGGCATGGCCCCTCCACTTT.

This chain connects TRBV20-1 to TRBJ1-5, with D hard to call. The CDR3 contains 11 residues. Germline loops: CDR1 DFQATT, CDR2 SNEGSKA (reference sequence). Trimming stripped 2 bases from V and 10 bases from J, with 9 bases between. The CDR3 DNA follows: TGCAGTGCTAGAAGCGGCAGCCCCCAGCATTTT. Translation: CSARSGSPQHF.

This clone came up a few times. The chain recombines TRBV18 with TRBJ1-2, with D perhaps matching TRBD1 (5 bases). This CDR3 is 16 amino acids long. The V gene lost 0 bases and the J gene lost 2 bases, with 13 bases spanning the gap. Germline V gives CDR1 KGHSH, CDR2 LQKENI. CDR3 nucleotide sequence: TGTGCCAGCTCACCACCGGCCAGGGCGGCAAACTATGGCTACACCTTC. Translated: CASSPPARAANYGYTF. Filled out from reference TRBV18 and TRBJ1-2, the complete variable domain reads NAGVMQNPRHLVRRRGQEARLRCSPMKGHSHVYWYRQLPEEGLKFMVYLQKENIIDESGMPKERFSAEFPKEGPSILRIQQVVRGDSAAYFCASSPPARAANYGYTFGSGTRLTVV.

The CDR3, as DNA: TGTGCCACCAGCAGAGACGGGGGAGGAGAGACCCAGTACTTC. This encodes CATSRDGGGETQYF. This sequence joins TRBV15 and TRBJ2-5, with D possibly TRBD2 on 6 matching bases. Germline loops: CDR1 LNHNV, CDR2 YYDKDF (reference sequence). The CDR3 runs 14 residues. The germline V and J ends were trimmed by 0 bases and 4 bases, with 9 bases remaining between them.

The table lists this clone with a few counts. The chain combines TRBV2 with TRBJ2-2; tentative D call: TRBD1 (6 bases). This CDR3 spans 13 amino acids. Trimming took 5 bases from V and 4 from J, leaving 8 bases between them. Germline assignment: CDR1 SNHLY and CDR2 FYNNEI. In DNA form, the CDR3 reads TGTGCCAGCAGTACGACAGGCACCGGGGAGCTGTTTTTT. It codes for CASSTTGTGELFF.

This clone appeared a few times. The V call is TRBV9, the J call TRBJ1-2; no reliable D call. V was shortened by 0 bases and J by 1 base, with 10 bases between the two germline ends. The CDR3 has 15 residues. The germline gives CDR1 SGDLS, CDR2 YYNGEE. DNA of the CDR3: TGTGCCAGCAGCGTAGAGAGGGAGCGTAACTATGGCTACACCTTC. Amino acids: CASSVERERNYGYTF.

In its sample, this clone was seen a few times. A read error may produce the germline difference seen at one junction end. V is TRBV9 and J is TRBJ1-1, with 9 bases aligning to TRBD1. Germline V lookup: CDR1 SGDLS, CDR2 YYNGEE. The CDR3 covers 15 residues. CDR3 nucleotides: TGTGCCAGCAGCGCGAGGACAGGGGTGAAGACTGAAGCTTTCTTT. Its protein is CASSARTGVKTEAFF.

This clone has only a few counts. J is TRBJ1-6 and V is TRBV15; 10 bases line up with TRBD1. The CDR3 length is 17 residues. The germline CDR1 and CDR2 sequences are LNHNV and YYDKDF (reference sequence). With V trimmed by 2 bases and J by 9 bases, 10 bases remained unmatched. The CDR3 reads CATSRRPGQGIGSPLHF. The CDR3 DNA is TGTGCCACCAGCAGACGTCCGGGACAGGGGATCGGTTCACCCCTCCACTTT.

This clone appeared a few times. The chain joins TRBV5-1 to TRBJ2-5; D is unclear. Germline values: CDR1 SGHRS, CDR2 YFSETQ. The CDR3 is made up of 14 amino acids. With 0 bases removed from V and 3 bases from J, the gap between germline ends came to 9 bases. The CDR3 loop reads CASSLAAAEETQYF. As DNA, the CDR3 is TGCGCCAGCAGCTTGGCCGCGGCAGAAGAGACCCAGTACTTC.

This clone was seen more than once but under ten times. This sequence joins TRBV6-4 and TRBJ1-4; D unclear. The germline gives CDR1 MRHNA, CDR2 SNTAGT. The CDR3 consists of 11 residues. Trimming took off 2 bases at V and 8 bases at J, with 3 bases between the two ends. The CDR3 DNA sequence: TGTGCCAGCAGTGACCCGGAAAAACTGTTTTTT. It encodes CASSDPEKLFF.

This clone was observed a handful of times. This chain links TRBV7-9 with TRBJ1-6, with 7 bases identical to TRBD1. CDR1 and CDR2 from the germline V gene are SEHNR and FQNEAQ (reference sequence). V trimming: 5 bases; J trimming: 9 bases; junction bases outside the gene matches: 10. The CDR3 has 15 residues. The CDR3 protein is CASSAQTGFTSPLHF. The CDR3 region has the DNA TGTGCCAGCAGCGCCCAGACAGGGTTCACTTCACCCCTCCACTTT. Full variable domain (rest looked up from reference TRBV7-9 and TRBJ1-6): DTGVSQNPRHKITKRGQNVTFRCDPISEHNRLYWYRQTLGQGPEFLTYFQNEAQLEKSRLLSDRFSAERPKGSFSTLEIQRTEQGDSAMYLCASSAQTGFTSPLHFGNGTRLTVT.

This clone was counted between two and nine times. The CDR3 DNA sequence: TGTGCCAGCATCGGCAGGGTCTCAGATACGCAGTATTTT. Protein product: CASIGRVSDTQYF. This chain uses TRBV7-2 with TRBJ2-3, with a possible D match to TRBD1 (5 bases). The V and J ends lost 7 bases and 4 bases respectively, with 12 bases between them. The germline CDR1 and CDR2 sequences are SGHTA and FQGNSA. The CDR3 is made up of 13 amino acids.